One and the same sample provided the 5 T cell receptor beta chains below, sequenced in a study of monozygotic twins with inflammatory bowel disease. TCRdb reprocessed the 5' RACE reads, keeping one entry per CDR3 protein, no DNA. The sample has about 160,000 distinct CDR3 sequences. Sequenced sample: blood. The source is a human donor with ulcerative colitis or Crohn's disease, or a healthy co-twin of an affected twin (not recorded which).

The V and J genes are TRBV5-6 and TRBJ2-7; TCRdb lists TRBD1, though no DNA is available to test this call. Germline lookup yields CDR1 SGHDT and CDR2 YYEEEE. The CDR3 has 13 amino acids. CDR3 in amino acids: CASSKDRGYEQYF.

J is TRBJ1-2 and V is TRBV7-9; with no DNA, the TCRdb D assignment of TRBD1 cannot be verified. This CDR3 has 14 residues. Germline loops: CDR1 SEHNR, CDR2 FQNEAQ (reference sequence). The chain's CDR3 is CASSPGGTPYGYTF.

The gene calls are TRBV5-1 and TRBJ2-7; checking the TCRdb D call of TRBD1 is not possible without DNA. CDR3 length: 15 residues. The V gene's germline CDR1 is SGHRS and CDR2 YFSETQ. This CDR3 reads CASSLRGTGDYEQYF. Full variable domain (remainder filled in from reference TRBV5-1 and TRBJ2-7): KAGVTQTPRYLIKTRGQQVTLSCSPISGHRSVSWYQQTPGQGLQFLFEYFSETQRNKGNFPGRFSGRQFSNSRSEMNVSTLELGDSALYLCASSLRGTGDYEQYFGPGTRLTVT.

The gene calls are TRBV5-1 and TRBJ2-7; TCRdb names TRBD1, which stays unverified in the absence of DNA. In germline, CDR1 is SGHRS, CDR2 YFSETQ. This CDR3 comprises 15 residues. The CDR3 protein is CASSAGDRGRYEQYF.

This chain joins TRBV12-3 or TRBV12-4 and TRBJ2-1; TCRdb picks TRBD2, but there is no DNA to check that call. This CDR3 comprises 14 residues. This CDR3 is CASSFEGSYNEQFF.